The clone carrying this TCR beta chain was picked up a small number of times. Antigen unknown. Per germline, CDR1 MNHEY and CDR2 SMNVEV (reference sequence). The CDR3 loop spans 14 amino acids. The junction had 0 bases not matched to a gene; V was cut back by 2 bases and J by 2 bases. The data were taken from a study of cytomegalovirus exposure and HLA in healthy donors. Broader study findings: The classifier was said to identify cytomegalovirus status with high specificity and sensitivity.

This PCR relied on a set of 60 Vbeta primers and 13 Jbeta primers. Produced via immunoSEQ multiplex PCR; TCRdb's table is partial and in-frame only. The table lists tens of thousands of clones, under 85% of them singletons, with under 3% in the top ten. The sequenced material came from PBMCs. The V and J genes are TRBV27 and TRBJ2-7; 10 positions match TRBD1. The TCR originated in a man in his thirties or forties in good health and CMV-seronegative. As DNA, the CDR3 is TGTGCCAGCAGTTTAGGGACAGGGGCCTACGAGCAGTACTTC. Encoded protein: CASSLGTGAYEQYF.